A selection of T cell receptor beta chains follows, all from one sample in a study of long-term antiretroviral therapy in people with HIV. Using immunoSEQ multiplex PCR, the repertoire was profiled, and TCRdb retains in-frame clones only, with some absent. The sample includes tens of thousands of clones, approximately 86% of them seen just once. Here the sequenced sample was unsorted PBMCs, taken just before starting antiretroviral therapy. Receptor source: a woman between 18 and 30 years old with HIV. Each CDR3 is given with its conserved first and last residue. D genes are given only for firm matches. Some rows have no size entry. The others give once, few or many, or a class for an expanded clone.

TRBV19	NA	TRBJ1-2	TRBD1	TGTGCCAGTACCCCGGGGGACAGGCGTTTTTATGGCTACACCTTC	CASTPGDRRFYGYTF
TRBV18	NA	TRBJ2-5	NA	TGTGCCAGCTCACTCTCACAAGAGACCCAGTACTTC	CASSLSQETQYF
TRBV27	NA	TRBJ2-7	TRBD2	TGTGCCAGCAGTCCACCGACTAGCGGGCCTCCCTACGAGCAGTACTTC	CASSPPTSGPPYEQYF
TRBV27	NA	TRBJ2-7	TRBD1	TGTGCCAGCAGTCCGGGACAGGTTTCCTACGAGCAGTACTTC	CASSPGQVSYEQYF
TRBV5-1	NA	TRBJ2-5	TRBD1	TGCGCCAGCAGCTTGGGGATGGGACAGGGGATGCAAGAGACCCAGTACTTC	CASSLGMGQGMQETQYF
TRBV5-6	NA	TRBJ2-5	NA	TGTGCCAGCAGCTTCCCCGGGCAGCAAGAGACCCAGTACTTC	CASSFPGQQETQYF
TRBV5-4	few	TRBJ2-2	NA	TGCGCCAGCAGCCAAGGTTTGGAGGGAGAGTTAACCGGGGAGCTGTTTTTT	CASSQGLEGELTGELFF
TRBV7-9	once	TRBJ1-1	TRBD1	TGTGCCAGCAGCTCGCCCATACAGGGGGACACTGAAGCTTTCTTT	CASSSPIQGDTEAFF
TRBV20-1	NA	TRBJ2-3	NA	TGCAGTGCTCGCCAGCCGGATACGCAGTATTTT	CSARQPDTQYF
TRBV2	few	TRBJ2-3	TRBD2	TGTGCCCCGGGGTGGACTAGCGGGAGAAATACGCAGTATTTT	CAPGWTSGRNTQYF
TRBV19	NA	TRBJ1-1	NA	TGTGCCAGTAGTATAATTGCGGCTTCGGGCACTGAAGCTTTCTTT	CASSIIAASGTEAFF
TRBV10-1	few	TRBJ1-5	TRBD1	TGCGCCAGCAGGCGACAGGGTTCGGATCAGCCCCAGCATTTT	CASRRQGSDQPQHF
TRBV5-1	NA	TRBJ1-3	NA	TGCGCCAGCAGTAGGGGAGAAAACTCTGGAAACACCATATATTTT	CASSRGENSGNTIYF
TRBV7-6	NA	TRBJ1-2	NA	TGTGCCAGCAGCCCCGAGGGTGCCTATGGCTACACCTTC	CASSPEGAYGYTF
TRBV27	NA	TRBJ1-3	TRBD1	TGTGCCAGCAGTCCCAGGGGGCCTGGAAACACCATATATTTT	CASSPRGPGNTIYF
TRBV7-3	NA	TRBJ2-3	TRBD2	TGTGCCAGCAGCCCCGGGCCGGGACTAGCGGGAGTGGGTACGCAGTATTTT	CASSPGPGLAGVGTQYF
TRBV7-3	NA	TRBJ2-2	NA	TGTGCCAGCAGCTCCCGGAACGCGAACACCGGGGAGCTGTTTTTT	CASSSRNANTGELFF
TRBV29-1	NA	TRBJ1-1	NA	TGCAGCGTTGTTTTTCTGGACATTGAAGCTTTCTTT	CSVVFLDIEAFF
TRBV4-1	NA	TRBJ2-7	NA	TGCGCCAGCAGCCAAAGTCCCGCGGGAACGAAGTACGAGCAGTACTTC	CASSQSPAGTKYEQYF
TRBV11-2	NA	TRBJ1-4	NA	TGTGCCAGCAGCTTAGGCATGGGGGCGTCGGGAGAAAAACTGTTTTTT	CASSLGMGASGEKLFF
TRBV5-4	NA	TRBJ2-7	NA	TGTGCCAGCAGCTTTCACAATTCCCCTACTAGCTACGAGCAGTACTTC	CASSFHNSPTSYEQYF
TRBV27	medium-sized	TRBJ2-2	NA	TGTGCCAGCACCCCCGAATATTCCGGGACATTAGACACCGGGGAGCTGTTTTTT	CASTPEYSGTLDTGELFF
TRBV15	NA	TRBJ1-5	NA	TGTGCCACCAGCACTCAAGGTGGACAGTTTAGCAATCAGCCCCAGCATTTT	CATSTQGGQFSNQPQHF
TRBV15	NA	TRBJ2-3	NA	TGTGCCACCAGCAGAGATCTCGGAGGAACAGATACGCAGTATTTT	CATSRDLGGTDTQYF
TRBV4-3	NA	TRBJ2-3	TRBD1	TGCGCCAGCGGCGACAGGGCTAGCACAGATACGCAGTATTTT	CASGDRASTDTQYF
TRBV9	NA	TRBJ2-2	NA	TGTGCCAGCAGCCTATGGAACACCGGGGAGCTGTTTTTT	CASSLWNTGELFF
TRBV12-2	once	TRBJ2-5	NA	TGTGCAAGTCGCTTACCAATACTGGGACTAGCGGGTAGGGATGAGACCCAGTACTTC	CASRLPILGLAGRDETQYF
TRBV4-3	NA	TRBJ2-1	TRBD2	TGCGCCAGCAGCCAAGGGATTAGCGGGAAGAATGAGCAGTTCTTC	CASSQGISGKNEQFF
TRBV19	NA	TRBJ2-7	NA	TGTGCCAGTAGTGTCAGGGGGGGAAACTACGAGCAGTACTTC	CASSVRGGNYEQYF
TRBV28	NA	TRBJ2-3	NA	TGTGCCAGCACCTGGGACTTGGCCATCCCAGATACGCAGTATTTT	CASTWDLAIPDTQYF
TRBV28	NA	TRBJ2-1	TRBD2	TGTGCCAGCAGTTTTCGACTAGCGGGGCAAAATGAGCAGTTCTTC	CASSFRLAGQNEQFF
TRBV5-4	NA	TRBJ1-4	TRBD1	TGTGCCAGCAGGGCTACAGGGGCAACTAATGAAAAACTGTTTTTT	CASRATGATNEKLFF
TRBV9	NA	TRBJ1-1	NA	TGTGCCAGCAGCGTAGTACCCATCCAGGGGACGAACACTGAAGCTTTCTTT	CASSVVPIQGTNTEAFF
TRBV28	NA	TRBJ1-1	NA	TGTGCCAGCAGTCAAACTGTCATTAACGCTGAAGCTTTCTTT	CASSQTVINAEAFF
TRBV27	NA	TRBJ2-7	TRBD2	TGTGCCACCAACAGGATTAGCGGGAGTCTGGAGCAGTACTTC	CATNRISGSLEQYF
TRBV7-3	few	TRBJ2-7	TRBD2	TGTGCCAGCAGCTTAGGACTAGCGGGACCCTACGAGCAGTACTTC	CASSLGLAGPYEQYF
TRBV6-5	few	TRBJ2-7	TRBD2	TGTGCCAGCAGTGCGGCACTAGCGACTTCCTACGAGCAGTACTTC	CASSAALATSYEQYF
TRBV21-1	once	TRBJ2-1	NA	TGTGCCAGCAGCAAAGGCCTCACAGGGGGGACTAGGTTAACGAGCTCCTACAATGAGCAGTTCTTC	CASSKGLTGGTRLTSSYNEQFF
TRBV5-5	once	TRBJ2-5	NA	TGTGCCAGCAGCTCGGAGGGGGGGTCGGGAGAGACCCAGTACTTC	CASSSEGGSGETQYF
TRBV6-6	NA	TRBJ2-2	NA	TGTGCCAGCAGTTCGACTCAGAACACCGGGGAGCTGTTTTTT	CASSSTQNTGELFF
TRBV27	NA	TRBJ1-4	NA	TGTGCCAGCCTCGGAGGGGAGGGACTGTTTTTT	CASLGGEGLFF
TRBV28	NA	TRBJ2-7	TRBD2	TGTGCCAGCAGTTTCTTACTAGCGGGAGGGTTCGGCGAGCAGTACTTC	CASSFLLAGGFGEQYF